This entry is about one T cell receptor beta chain. J lost 3 bases, V lost 3 bases, and 2 bases had no gene match. This CDR3 spans 14 amino acids. The germline gives CDR1 LNHDA, CDR2 SQIVND (reference sequence). TCRdb reprocessed the RT-PCR reads via MiXCR and lists one record per CDR3 protein. The table lists more than 600,000 distinct CDR3 sequences, around 14% of them singletons. This chain uses TRBV19 with TRBJ2-7, with 10 bases lining up with TRBD1. The receptor comes from a female donor in good health, serving as a healthy control. The sample comprised memory CD4+ T cells from blood. The CDR3 DNA reads as TGTGCCAGTAGTATTCGGACAGGGGGCTACGAGCAGTACTTC. Translating it yields CASSIRTGGYEQYF.